The sample holds a few counts of the clone carrying this T cell receptor beta chain. The antigen remains unidentified. Unique molecular identifier tags were affixed to discrete cDNA molecules. MiXCR, applied by TCRdb to the 5' RACE reads, yields one record per CDR3 protein. The data contain around 37,000 distinct CDR3 sequences, about 8.2% of them singletons. V lost 4 bases, J lost 1 base, and 8 bases lay in between. The CDR3 has 13 amino acids. The sample belongs to a study of early T cells in non-severe SARS-CoV-2 infection. The overall study: Sequencing was performed on bulk RNA from unsorted whole blood, leaving chains unpaired.

Study-wide results and limits: Clonotype matching in VDJdb favored anti-spike CD8 responses and did not capture private and CD4 specificities.

The V and J genes are TRBV12-3 or TRBV12-4 and TRBJ2-7; weak D call: TRBD2 (6 bases). The receptor was isolated from an adult who was a healthcare worker with PCR-confirmed SARS-CoV-2 infection or an uninfected control (not recorded which). Source material: whole blood. The CDR3 protein is CASSSGDSYEQYF. The CDR3 DNA reads TGTGCCAGCAGTTCGGGGGATTCCTACGAGCAGTACTTC.